This TCR beta chain was captured in a study of brain T cells in children with intractable seizures. General study findings and limits: Only CDR3 sequence similarity suggested viral specificity, without known HCMV serostatus. Absence of clones before surgery may stem from lower sequencing depth.

The time point denotes: blood from clinic visit 5 months post-surgery; TSC patient then seizure free. The sequenced cases were selected for having the highest brain T cell transcript signatures. Germline-derived CDR1 and CDR2 are KGHDR and SFDVKD. The length of the CDR3 is 13 residues. Between the trimmed V and J ends, which lost 0 bases and 5 bases, there was a span of 5 bases. Sequenced by immunoSEQ multiplex PCR; TCRdb stores in-frame clones only, minus some. Among about 320,000 clones, over 90% were seen once, and the ten largest hold 4.5% to 7%. In the case of this clone: What it binds is not known.

Sequenced material: peripheral blood, taken about 5 months after surgery. This sequence joins TRBV24-1 and TRBJ2-3, with D unclear. This receptor was identified in a boy less than two years old with tuberous sclerosis and intractable seizures. CDR3 in DNA: TGTGCCACCAGTGATTTGCGTGAAGATACGCAGTATTTT. Its translation: CATSDLREDTQYF.